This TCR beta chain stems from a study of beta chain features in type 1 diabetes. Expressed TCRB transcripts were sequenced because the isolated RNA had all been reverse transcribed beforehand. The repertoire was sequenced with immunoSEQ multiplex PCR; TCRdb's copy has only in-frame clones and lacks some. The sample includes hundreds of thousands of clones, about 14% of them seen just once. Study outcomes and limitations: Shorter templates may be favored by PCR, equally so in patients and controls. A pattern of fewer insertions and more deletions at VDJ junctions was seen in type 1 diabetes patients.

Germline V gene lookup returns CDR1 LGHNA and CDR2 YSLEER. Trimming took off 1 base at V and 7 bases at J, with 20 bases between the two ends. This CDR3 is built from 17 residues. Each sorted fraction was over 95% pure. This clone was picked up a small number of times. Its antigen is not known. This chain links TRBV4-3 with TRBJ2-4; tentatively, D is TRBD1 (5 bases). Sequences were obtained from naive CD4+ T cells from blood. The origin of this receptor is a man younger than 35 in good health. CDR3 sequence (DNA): TGCGCCAGCAGCCAAGGGAAGGTCGGAAGGGGCCGTAACATTCAGTACTTC. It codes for CASSQGKVGRGRNIQYF.